This T cell receptor (beta chain) is from a study of OX40 agonist ivuxolimab in advanced cancers. General study points: Researchers report that CD8+ T cells had, on average, more expanded clones than CD4+.

Sequenced by immunoSEQ multiplex PCR; TCRdb stores in-frame clones only, minus some. There are 95,000 to 150,000 clones in the sample; approximately 90% occur only once, and 0.55% lies in the top ten. With respect to this clone: Its target is unknown.

The cohort excluded patients with autoimmune disease history or systemic immunosuppression. Blood was sampled at baseline, cycle 4 day 1, and cycle 7 day 1. Trimming shortened V by 0 bases and J by 3 bases, and 27 bases separated the two germline ends. The CDR3 loop spans 20 amino acids. The chain recombines TRBV23-1 with TRBJ2-7; unclear D gene. TRBV23-1 is known as an ORF, though its function is uncertain. The material sequenced was CD4+ or CD8+ T cells sorted from blood, taken in a trial of the OX40 agonist ivuxolimab. The receptor's source is an adult with an advanced solid tumor such as melanoma, head and neck, liver or kidney cancer. The CDR3 DNA sequence: TGCGCCAGCAGTCAATCAGAAAGGCAGATCTCGTCGCCGTATATCTACGAGCAGTACTTC. Residues: CASSQSERQISSPYIYEQYF.